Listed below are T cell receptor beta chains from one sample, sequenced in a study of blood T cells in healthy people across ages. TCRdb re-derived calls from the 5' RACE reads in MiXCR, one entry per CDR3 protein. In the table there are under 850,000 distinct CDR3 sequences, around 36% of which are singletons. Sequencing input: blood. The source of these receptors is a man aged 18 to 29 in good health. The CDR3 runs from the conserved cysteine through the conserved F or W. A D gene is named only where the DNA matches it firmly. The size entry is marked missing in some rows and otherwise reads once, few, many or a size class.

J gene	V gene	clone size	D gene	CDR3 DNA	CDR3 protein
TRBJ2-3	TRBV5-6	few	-	TGTGCCAGCAGCTTGAATCCAGGACGGGACAGCACAGATACGCAGTATTTT	CASSLNPGRDSTDTQYF
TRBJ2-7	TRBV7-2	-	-	TGTGCCAGCAGCTCCAACCGGCAGGGGTCGTGGGGCTACGAGCAGTACTTC	CASSSNRQGSWGYEQYF
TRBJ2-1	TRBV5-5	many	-	TGTGCCAGCAGCCATATAAGGCTAGCGAGATCCTACAATGAGCAGTTCTTC	CASSHIRLARSYNEQFF
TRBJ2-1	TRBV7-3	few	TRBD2	TGTGCCAGCAGCCCTCATAGCGGGGGGGCCGGGTCCTACAATGAGCAGTTCTTC	CASSPHSGGAGSYNEQFF
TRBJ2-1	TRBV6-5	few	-	TGTGCCAGTGAGGGTAACAATGAGCAGTTCTTC	CASEGNNEQFF
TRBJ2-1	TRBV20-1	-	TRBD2	TGCAGTGCTCGGACTAGCGGGGTATGTGAGCAGTTCTTC	CSARTSGVCEQFF
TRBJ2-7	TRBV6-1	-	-	TGTGCCAGCAGGGAATTGCGGAATCCGGGGCAGTACTTC	CASRELRNPGQYF
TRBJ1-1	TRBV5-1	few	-	TGCGCCAGCAGCCTCTCGGGACGGGCGGCTCCTGAAGCTTTCTTT	CASSLSGRAAPEAFF
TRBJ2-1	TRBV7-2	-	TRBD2	TGTGCCAGCAGCCCACGCCGCGGGGGGGAGCAGTTCTTC	CASSPRRGGEQFF
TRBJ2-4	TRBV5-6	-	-	TGTGCCAGCAGCTTCGCGCAGTCTAAAGCCAAAAACATTCAGTACTTC	CASSFAQSKAKNIQYF
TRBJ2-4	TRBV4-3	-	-	TGCGCCAGCAGCCAAGACCCAGGACGTACCAAGGAGCAGTACTTC	CASSQDPGRTKEQYF
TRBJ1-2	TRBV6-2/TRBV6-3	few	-	TGTGCCAGCAGTTACGCAGCGGATGCTAACTATGGCTACACCTTC	CASSYAADANYGYTF
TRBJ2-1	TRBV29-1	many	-	TGCAGCGTTGCTAGCCTCAATGAGCAGTTCTTC	CSVASLNEQFF
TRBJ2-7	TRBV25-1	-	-	TGTGCCAGCAGTGACCCAGGCAGGGGGGCCAGGTCCTACGAGCAGTACTTC	CASSDPGRGARSYEQYF
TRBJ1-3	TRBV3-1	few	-	TGTGCCAGCAGCCAAGATACCGCAGGAAACACCATATATTTT	CASSQDTAGNTIYF
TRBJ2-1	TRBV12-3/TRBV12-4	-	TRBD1	TGTGCCAGCAGTTTTCGGCAGGGGGCAAACGAGCAGTTCTTC	CASSFRQGANEQFF
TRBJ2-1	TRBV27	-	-	TGTGCCAGCACCGGCAGGTCTGGGAATGAGCAGTTCTTC	CASTGRSGNEQFF
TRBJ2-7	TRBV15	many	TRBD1	TGTGCCAGCGCGCCGGGACAGGGGAGCTACGAGCAGTACTTC	CASAPGQGSYEQYF
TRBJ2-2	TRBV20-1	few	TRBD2	TGCAGTGCCCGCCGGGAGGGGTCAGACACCGGGGAGCTGTTTTTT	CSARREGSDTGELFF
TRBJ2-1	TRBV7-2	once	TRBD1	TGTGCCAGCAGCTTAGGGGGGACAGGGGGCCGTGAGCAGTTCTTC	CASSLGGTGGREQFF
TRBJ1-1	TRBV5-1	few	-	TGCGCCAGCACGGGGAACGCTGAAGCTTTCTTT	CASTGNAEAFF
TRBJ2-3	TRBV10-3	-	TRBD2	TGTGCCATCAGTTTCGGGACTACCACAGATACGCAGTATTTT	CAISFGTTTDTQYF
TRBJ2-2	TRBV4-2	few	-	TGTGCCAGCAGCCAAGATATTGGACTCAGGGCTAGCGGGGAGCTGTTTTTT	CASSQDIGLRASGELFF
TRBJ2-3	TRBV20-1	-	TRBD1	TGCAGTGCTAACGGACAGGGGGCTGGCACAGATACGCAGTATTTT	CSANGQGAGTDTQYF
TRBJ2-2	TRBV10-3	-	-	TGTGCCATCAGGGTAGTTAATGGCAGGGGAGACACCGGGGAGCTGTTTTTT	CAIRVVNGRGDTGELFF
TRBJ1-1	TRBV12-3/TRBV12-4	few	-	TGTGCCAGCAGCCATGACAGAAACACTGAAGCTTTCTTT	CASSHDRNTEAFF
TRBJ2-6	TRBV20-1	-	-	TGCAGTGCTAGAGCTCATCGGGGACCTGGGGCCAACGTCCTGACTTTC	CSARAHRGPGANVLTF
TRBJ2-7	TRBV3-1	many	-	TGTGCCAGCAGCCAAGTACAGGGCGAGCAGTACTTC	CASSQVQGEQYF
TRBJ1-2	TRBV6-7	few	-	TGTGCCAGCAGTTACTCAGGGATCGGACCCTATGGCTACACCTTC	CASSYSGIGPYGYTF
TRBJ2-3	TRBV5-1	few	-	TGCGCCAGCAGCTCCGGACACCCCGGCGCAGATACGCAGTATTTT	CASSSGHPGADTQYF
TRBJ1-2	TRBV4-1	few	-	TGCGCCAGCAGCCCAGGACAGTTCGGGAGCTATGGCTACACCTTC	CASSPGQFGSYGYTF
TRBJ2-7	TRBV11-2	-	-	TGTGCCAGCAGCTTAGATGGTTCCAGGCCGTACTTC	CASSLDGSRPYF
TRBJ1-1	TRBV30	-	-	TGTGCCGGAACAGGGAACACTGAAACTTTCTTT	CAGTGNTETFF
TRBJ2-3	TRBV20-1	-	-	TGCAGTGCTAGTTTATCCGGGGCAGATACGCAGTATTTT	CSASLSGADTQYF
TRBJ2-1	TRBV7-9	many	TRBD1	TGTGCCAGCACCGACCAGGGGGCGCCCTACAATGAGCAGTTCTTC	CASTDQGAPYNEQFF
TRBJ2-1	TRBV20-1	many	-	TGCAGTGCCGGTGTTGAGCAGTTCTTC	CSAGVEQFF
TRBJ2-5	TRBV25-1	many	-	TGTGCCAGCAGTGGGGCAGCTTACCAAGAGACCCAGTACTTC	CASSGAAYQETQYF
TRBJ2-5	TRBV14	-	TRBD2	TGTGCCAGCAGCCCAGCGGGAGCGCGGGAGGCCCAGTACTTC	CASSPAGAREAQYF
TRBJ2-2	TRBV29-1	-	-	TGCAGCGTTTACACCGGGGAGCTGTTTTTT	CSVYTGELFF
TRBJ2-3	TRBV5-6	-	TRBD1	TGTGCCAGCAGCCTAGCCCGGGACAGGGGTACAGATACGCAGTATTTT	CASSLARDRGTDTQYF
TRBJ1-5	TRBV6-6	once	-	TGTGCCAGCAGCCGGACGGCCTTCAATCAGCCCCAGCATTTT	CASSRTAFNQPQHF